These 19 T cell receptor beta chains originate from one sample sequenced in a study of Ad26.COV2.S vaccination and SARS-CoV-2 variants. Treatment noted: roughly 18 received Ad26.COV2.S at low or high dose, single or two shots; roughly 5 received placebo; per-sample allocation not given. Sampling was performed 63 days after the first vaccine or placebo injection. The repertoire was sequenced with immunoSEQ multiplex PCR; TCRdb's copy has only in-frame clones and lacks some. The sample holds 450,000 to 550,000 clones, roughly nine tenths seen once. The specimen was peripheral blood, collected in a trial of Ad26.COV2.S vaccine versus placebo. These receptors were obtained from a person aged 18-65 years who received the Ad26.COV2.S COVID-19 vaccine or a placebo.

This chain joins TRBV19 and TRBJ2-2; D uncertain. Trimming shortened V by 4 bases and J by 5 bases, and 8 bases separated the two germline ends. CDR1 is LNHDA and CDR2 is SQIVND in the germline V gene (reference sequence). The CDR3 consists of 13 residues. CDR3 nucleotide sequence: TGTGCCAGTAGTACGCAGGTTACCGGGGAGCTGTTTTTT. It translates to CASSTQVTGELFF.

The gene calls are TRBV7-9 and TRBJ1-2; maybe TRBD1 (5 bases). Trimming pared 8 bases from V and 1 base from J, leaving 8 bases between. The length of the CDR3 is 12 residues. Per germline, CDR1 SEHNR and CDR2 FQNEAQ (reference sequence). The CDR3 DNA reads TGTGCCAGCCGGGGGGGTAACTATGGCTACACCTTC. This translates into CASRGGNYGYTF.

The rearrangement links TRBV18 to TRBJ2-2; D is uncertain. Germline values: CDR1 KGHSH, CDR2 LQKENI. Trimming left V 3 bases short and J 2 bases short, with 16 bases between. The CDR3 runs to 17 residues. CDR3 nucleotides: TGTGCCAGCTCACCCTCCCTGTTGGGTGCAAACACCGGGGAGCTGTTTTTT. It is translated as CASSPSLLGANTGELFF.

The V and J genes are TRBV5-8 and TRBJ2-7; D is perhaps TRBD2 (7 bases). The CDR3 is 16 residues long. Trimming took 2 bases from V and 3 from J, leaving 18 bases between them. Germline CDR1 is SGHTS and CDR2 is YDEGEE. CDR3 bases: TGTGCCAGCAGCTTAAGTCTGTGGGAGGGGGACTACGAGCAGTACTTC. Protein product: CASSLSLWEGDYEQYF.

The chain combines TRBV30 with TRBJ2-2, with no clear D. V lost 2 bases, J lost 3 bases, and 7 bases lay in between. Germline V lookup: CDR1 GTSNPN, CDR2 SVGIG (reference sequence). CDR3 size: 13 residues. The CDR3 DNA is TGTGCCTGGAGTAGGTTCGACACCGGGGAGCTGTTTTTT. Protein: CAWSRFDTGELFF.

This chain uses TRBV9 with TRBJ2-7; tentatively, D is TRBD1 or TRBD2 (5 bases each). Per the germline V gene, CDR1 is SGDLS and CDR2 is YYNGEE. Trimming removed 2 bases at V and 6 bases at J, with 9 bases between. CDR3 length: 12 amino acids. CDR3 nucleotide sequence: TGTGCCAGCAGCGTGTCTGGGGGCGAGCAGTACTTC. This gives the protein CASSVSGGEQYF.

This clone has just a few counts. The sample contains more than one DNA sequence encoding this CDR3. The chain has TRBV4-2 and TRBJ1-5; D not resolved. V lost 0 bases to trimming and J lost 5 bases, with 8 bases between them. The CDR3 covers 14 residues. The germline V gene encodes CDR1 LGHNA and CDR2 YNFKEQ. The CDR3 DNA reads TGTGCCAGCAGCCAAGACGGACGGGATCAGCCCCAGCATTTT. Translating it yields CASSQDGRDQPQHF.

The V gene is TRBV4-1, the J gene TRBJ1-6; 11 nucleotides line up with TRBD1. After removal of 1 base from V and 10 bases from J, the junction contained 6 bases not matched to a gene. Germline lookup yields CDR1 MGHRA and CDR2 YSYEKL. There are 16 residues in the CDR3. Written as DNA, the CDR3 is TGCGCCAGCAGCCAAGGGCAGGGACAGGGGGGATCACCCCTCCACTTT. It specifies CASSQGQGQGGSPLHF.

This sequence joins TRBV5-4 and TRBJ2-1; 7 positions match TRBD2. From germline, CDR1 is SGHNT and CDR2 YYREEE (reference sequence). CDR3 size: 16 residues. With 4 bases clipped from V and 2 bases from J, the junction kept 9 bases outside the gene matches. The CDR3 spells CASSGSSGLAYNEQFF. CDR3 nucleotides: TGTGCCAGCAGCGGATCTAGCGGACTTGCCTACAATGAGCAGTTCTTC.

The chain links TRBV11-3 to TRBJ2-5; 8 positions match TRBD1. CDR1 and CDR2 from the germline V gene are SGHNT and YENEEA. There are 15 residues in the CDR3. J gave up 2 bases and V 4 bases, and 6 bases lay outside the gene matches. CDR3 amino acids: CASSSFGTGQETQYF. CDR3 bases: TGTGCCAGCAGCTCGTTCGGGACAGGTCAAGAGACCCAGTACTTC.

The chain recombines TRBV28 with TRBJ1-2; 7 bases fit TRBD1. Germline CDR1 is MDHEN and CDR2 is SYDVKM. This CDR3 spans 13 amino acids. With 2 bases clipped from V and 3 bases from J, the junction kept 0 bases outside the gene matches. The CDR3 region is CASSLRGHYGYTF. The CDR3 coding sequence is TGTGCCAGCAGTTTAAGGGGGCACTATGGCTACACCTTC.

The rearrangement uses TRBV23-1 and TRBJ2-7; TRBD1 might be the D (5 bases). TRBV23-1 is given ORF status, its function remaining uncertain. CDR3 size: 13 residues. V lost 2 bases and J lost 3, with 8 bases in between. CDR3 region: CASSQNDSYEQYV. CDR3 in DNA: TGCGCCAGCAGTCAAAATGACAGCTACGAGCAGTACGTC.

The chain combines TRBV5-1 with TRBJ1-5; weak D call: TRBD1 (5 bases). The germline V gene has CDR1 SGHRS and CDR2 YFSETQ. Trimming took off 0 bases at V and 2 bases at J, with 12 bases between the two ends. This CDR3 is built from 16 residues. This chain's CDR3 is CASSLGGGPGNQPQHF. CDR3 sequence (DNA): TGCGCCAGCAGCTTGGGGGGCGGGCCTGGCAATCAGCCCCAGCATTTT.

This clone was counted once. The J gene is TRBJ1-1, the V gene TRBV19; tentative D call: TRBD1 (5 bases). The CDR3 is 12 residues long. The V gene lost 3 bases and the J gene lost 10 bases, with 12 bases spanning the gap. The germline V gene encodes CDR1 LNHDA and CDR2 SQIVND (reference sequence). The CDR3 reads CASSIGQGRAFF. CDR3 coding DNA: TGTGCCAGTAGTATTGGTCAGGGACGAGCTTTCTTT.

The rearrangement links TRBV19 to TRBJ2-2; 9 nucleotides agree with TRBD2. The CDR3 spans 16 residues. V lost 4 bases, J lost 6 bases, and 9 bases stayed unmatched. Germline-derived CDR1 and CDR2 are LNHDA and SQIVND (reference sequence). The CDR3 coding sequence is TGTGCCAGTAGTACGTCTTCGCGGGGGGGCCCCGGGGAGCTGTTTTTT. It codes for CASSTSSRGGPGELFF.

The V and J genes are TRBV9 and TRBJ1-3; no reliable D call. Looked up from germline, CDR1 is SGDLS and CDR2 is YYNGEE. Trimming cost V 4 bases and J 4 bases, with 12 bases left between them. CDR3 size: 14 residues. CDR3 coding DNA: TGTGCCAGCAGCCTTACAATGGTGGGAAACACCATATATTTT. Protein: CASSLTMVGNTIYF.

The chain couples TRBV6-5 to TRBJ2-2; D perhaps matches TRBD2 (5 bases). The germline CDR1 and CDR2 sequences are MNHEY and SVGAGI. The ends were cut back, 7 bases at V and 0 bases at J, with 12 bases in the middle. The CDR3 is 15 residues long. In DNA, the CDR3 is TGTGCCAGCATGATCGGGGTAACGAACACCGGGGAGCTGTTTTTT. It is translated as CASMIGVTNTGELFF.

This clone was observed once. CDR3: CARSKGGNQPQHF. CDR3 bases: TGTGCCAGAAGCAAGGGGGGCAATCAGCCCCAGCATTTT. The chain carries TRBV2 and TRBJ1-5; TRBD1 is a possible D gene (6 bases). The CDR3 length is 13 residues. Trimming took off 9 bases at V and 2 bases at J, with 11 bases between the two ends. Germline V gene sequence: CDR1 SNHLY, CDR2 FYNNEI.

This chain links TRBV10-3 with TRBJ1-1, with a possible D match to TRBD1 (6 bases). This CDR3 is 13 amino acids long. The V end lost 6 bases, the J end lost 0 bases, and 8 bases lay between the germline ends. CDR1 is ENHRY and CDR2 is SYGVKD in the germline V gene. CDR3 DNA sequence: TGTGCCATCAGGGACAGTTTGAACACTGAAGCTTTCTTT. Amino acids: CAIRDSLNTEAFF.